This entry lists 8 T cell receptor beta chains sequenced from one sample in a study of OX40 agonist ivuxolimab in advanced cancers. Sequencing was performed with immunoSEQ multiplex PCR; in TCRdb, only in-frame clones are kept and a portion is missing. The table has about 69,000 clones, 80% to 95% seen once. This material consisted of CD4+ or CD8+ T cells sorted from blood, taken in a trial of the OX40 agonist ivuxolimab. These receptors all come from an adult with an advanced solid tumor such as melanoma, head and neck, liver or kidney cancer.

This clone was recorded only once. The chain joins TRBV6-5 to TRBJ2-4, with 9 bases aligning to TRBD1. The V gene's germline CDR1 is MNHEY and CDR2 SVGAGI. CDR3 length: 13 amino acids. V dropped 7 bases and J dropped 6; count of bases not matched to a gene: 4. The CDR3 region is CASTDRGGNIQYF. DNA of the CDR3: TGTGCCAGCACAGACAGGGGGGGAAACATTCAGTACTTC.

V and J are TRBV6-5 and TRBJ2-7; D might be TRBD1 or TRBD2, each matching 5 bases. V lost 0 bases and J 4 bases, leaving 7 bases between the germline ends. The CDR3 extends over 13 amino acids. CDR1 and CDR2 (germline): MNHEY, SVGAGI. The CDR3 region has the DNA TGTGCCAGCAGTTACTCGAGGGGTTACGAGCAGTACTTC. This codes for CASSYSRGYEQYF.

J is TRBJ2-1 and V is TRBV5-1, with D uncertain. The V gene lost 0 bases and the J gene lost 9 bases, with 13 bases spanning the gap. Germline loops: CDR1 SGHRS, CDR2 YFSETQ. This CDR3 is 14 amino acids long. DNA of the CDR3: TGCGCCAGCAGCTTGGAGGTGGTATTGAGTGAGCAGTTCTTC. Its translation is CASSLEVVLSEQFF.

The V gene is TRBV2, the J gene TRBJ2-1; TRBD2 matches 12 bases. The germline CDR1 and CDR2 sequences are SNHLY and FYNNEI. CDR3 length: 15 residues. Trimming removed 7 bases from V and 1 base from J; junction bases left unmatched: 2. The CDR3 bases are TGTGCCAGCAAGACTAGCGGGAGTTCCTACAATGAGCAGTTCTTC. Amino acid sequence: CASKTSGSSYNEQFF.

CDR3 amino acids: CASSPYDFAGGNEQFF. CDR3 sequence (DNA): TGTGCCAGCTCACCCTATGACTTCGCGGGAGGGAATGAGCAGTTCTTC. The V gene is TRBV18, the J gene TRBJ2-1, with 9 positions matching TRBD2. The CDR3 consists of 16 residues. Germline V gene sequence: CDR1 KGHSH, CDR2 LQKENI. V dropped 3 bases and J dropped 7; count of bases not matched to a gene: 10.

The V gene is TRBV5-4, the J gene TRBJ2-1; D is uncertain. Germline CDR1 reads SGHNT; CDR2 reads YYREEE (reference sequence). V lost 1 base to trimming and J lost 0 bases, with 8 bases between them. The CDR3 covers 15 residues. DNA for the CDR3: TGTGCCAGCAGCTTGTCTTCGAGCTCCTACAATGAGCAGTTCTTC. It specifies CASSLSSSSYNEQFF.

The genes are TRBV19 and TRBJ1-2; no clear D. There are 14 residues in the CDR3. The germline gives CDR1 LNHDA, CDR2 SQIVND (reference sequence). V was shortened by 2 bases and J by 2 bases, with 9 bases between the two germline ends. The DNA of the CDR3 is TGTGCCAGTAGTATAACCGGGTTGAACTATGGCTACACCTTC. This codes for CASSITGLNYGYTF.

The chain uses TRBV18 and TRBJ2-3, with D uncertain. CDR1 and CDR2 (germline): KGHSH, LQKENI. Trimming cost V 3 bases and J 0 bases, with 4 bases left between them. This CDR3 is built from 13 residues. The DNA for the CDR3 is TGTGCCAGCTCACCCATGAGCACAGATACGCAGTATTTT. This gives the protein CASSPMSTDTQYF.